Each of the 12 T cell receptor beta chains below was sequenced from the same sample in a study of sequential checkpoint blockade in melanoma. Data came from immunoSEQ multiplex PCR; TCRdb stores just in-frame clones and leaves some out. There are 25,000 to 30,000 clones in the sample; nearly 85% occur only once, and 17% lies in the top ten. Regarding treatment: randomized to nivolumab then ipilimumab (arm A) or the reverse (arm B). Sequencing was performed on CD8+ T cells sorted from blood (inferred from file names), taken from a patient given nivolumab and ipilimumab in sequence. The receptors were sampled from a human donor with melanoma.

This clone turned up a few times. The chain has TRBV5-6 and TRBJ2-7, with 9 bases lining up with TRBD1. Germline CDR1 SGHDT, CDR2 YYEEEE. The junction had 7 bases not matched to a gene; V was cut back by 0 bases and J by 6 bases. CDR3 length: 15 residues. CDR3 sequence: CASSLVGTGMAEQYF. The CDR3 nucleotides read TGTGCCAGCAGCTTGGTCGGGACAGGGATGGCCGAGCAGTACTTC.

V is TRBV19 and J is TRBJ1-5, with unresolved D. Germline CDR1 reads LNHDA; CDR2 reads SQIVND (reference sequence). The V and J ends lost 5 bases and 9 bases respectively, with 17 bases between them. This CDR3 is built from 14 residues. The CDR3 bases are TGTGCCAGTAGTCCGGTACCTCGGTCCTGGCCCCAGCATTTT. Its protein product is CASSPVPRSWPQHF.

The rearrangement uses TRBV7-9 and TRBJ1-2; D perhaps matches TRBD1 (6 bases). This CDR3 spans 15 amino acids. Germline CDR1 and CDR2: SEHNR and FQNEAQ (reference sequence). V was pared by 5 bases and J by 0 bases, with 13 bases between. The CDR3 is CASSLSGAANYGYTF. Written as DNA, the CDR3 is TGTGCCAGCAGCCTATCAGGGGCGGCTAACTATGGCTACACCTTC. Supplemented by reference TRBV7-9 and TRBJ1-2, the full variable domain reads DTGVSQNPRHKITKRGQNVTFRCDPISEHNRLYWYRQTLGQGPEFLTYFQNEAQLEKSRLLSDRFSAERPKGSFSTLEIQRTEQGDSAMYLCASSLSGAANYGYTFGSGTRLTVV.

The rearrangement uses TRBV29-1 and TRBJ2-3; 15 nucleotides match TRBD2. In germline, CDR1 is SQVTM, CDR2 ANQGSEA. Trimming cost V 5 bases and J 6 bases; bases outside gene matches: 3. This CDR3 comprises 14 residues. The CDR3: CSVYGTSGRDTQYF. As DNA, the CDR3 is TGCAGCGTTTACGGGACTAGCGGGAGGGATACGCAGTATTTT.

This chain links TRBV9 with TRBJ1-5; 7 bases align to TRBD1. Trimming at V came to 3 bases and at J to 9 bases, leaving 15 bases not matched to a gene. CDR3 length equals 16 residues. Germline V lookup: CDR1 SGDLS, CDR2 YYNGEE. In nucleotides, the CDR3 is TGTGCCAGCAGCGGAGGATCCGGGACAGCCAGTTGGCCCCAGCATTTT. Translating gives CASSGGSGTASWPQHF.

The V and J genes are TRBV4-2 and TRBJ2-3; 11 bases are shared with TRBD2. The CDR3 is made up of 21 amino acids. With V trimmed by 3 bases and J by 2 bases, 19 bases remained unmatched. Germline-derived CDR1 and CDR2 are LGHNA and YNFKEQ. This chain's CDR3 is CASSHSTSGSYRAKSTDTQYF. CDR3 bases: TGTGCCAGCAGCCATTCCACTAGCGGGAGTTATCGAGCCAAGTCCACAGATACGCAGTATTTT.

V gene TRBV12-5 combines with J gene TRBJ2-1; D might be TRBD1 (6 bases). The CDR3 totals 11 residues. The germline V gene has CDR1 LGHNT and CDR2 FRNRAP. The V end lost 6 bases, the J end lost 7 bases, and 7 bases lay between the germline ends. The CDR3 coding sequence is TGTGCTAGTGGACAGGGTAATGAGCAGTTCTTC. Protein: CASGQGNEQFF.

The chain joins TRBV6-6 to TRBJ2-7, with 13 bases identical to TRBD2. This CDR3 is built from 15 residues. The J segment lost 3 bases and the V segment lost 4 bases, leaving 3 bases of the junction unmatched. The germline gives CDR1 MNHNY, CDR2 SVGAGI (reference sequence). The CDR3 protein is CASSWGLAGYYEQYF. The CDR3 DNA reads as TGTGCCAGCAGTTGGGGACTAGCGGGGTACTACGAGCAGTACTTC.

The chain joins TRBV5-4 to TRBJ1-1; TRBD1 matches at 9 bases. CDR1 SGHNT and CDR2 YYREEE come from the germline V gene (reference sequence). CDR3 length equals 16 residues. The V gene end was trimmed by 0 bases and the J gene end by 1 base; junction bases not matched to a gene: 4. The chain's CDR3 is CASSLDGTGWNTEAFF. The CDR3 DNA follows: TGTGCCAGCAGCTTGGATGGGACAGGGTGGAACACTGAAGCTTTCTTT.

The rearrangement uses TRBV10-3 and TRBJ1-2; D possibly corresponds to TRBD1 (6 bases). Trimming removed 8 bases from V and 9 bases from J, with 16 bases in between. The CDR3 is made up of 12 amino acids. Germline V gene lookup returns CDR1 ENHRY and CDR2 SYGVKD. This CDR3 is CAIGQGIDSYTF. As DNA, the CDR3 is TGTGCCATCGGGCAGGGGATCGATAGCTACACCTTC.

This chain joins TRBV10-3 and TRBJ1-1; no clear D. The CDR3 sequence is 15 residues long. Trimming removed 11 bases at V and 0 bases at J, with 19 bases between. Germline V CDR1 and CDR2: ENHRY, SYGVKD. The DNA for the CDR3 is TGTGCCGCCAGGCCTAAGGGAGGAATGAACACTGAAGCTTTCTTT. Its translation: CAARPKGGMNTEAFF.

In nucleotides, the CDR3 is TGTGCCAGCAGTCCTCCCCCAGGGGCCAATTCACCCCTCCACTTT. Amino acid sequence: CASSPPPGANSPLHF. V gene TRBV27 combines with J gene TRBJ1-6; perhaps TRBD1 as D (6 bases). Deletions cut 5 bases from V and 7 bases from J, with 15 bases between. Germline V gives CDR1 MNHEY, CDR2 SMNVEV (reference sequence). The CDR3 consists of 15 residues.